This TCR beta chain originates from a study of radiotherapy plus CTLA-4 blockade in lung cancer. Profiled with immunoSEQ multiplex PCR; TCRdb holds only in-frame clones, not every one. The data hold about 90,000 clones, with about 85% observed a single time. Findings and caveats of the study: Among reported predictors of response, early blood T cell clone dynamics with interferon-beta performed best.

With respect to this clone: Its specificity is unknown.

The study gave focal radiation plus ipilimumab CTLA-4 blockade to patients with chemo-refractory metastatic non-small-cell lung cancer. V was pared by 7 bases and J by 6 bases, with 7 bases of the junction left unmatched. CDR1 and CDR2 from the germline V gene are SEHNR and FQNEAQ (reference sequence). The CDR3 contains 14 residues. The sequence was obtained from a human donor with non-small cell lung cancer that progressed on radiotherapy plus ipilimumab. Specimen: peripheral blood, collected from a patient treated with radiotherapy plus ipilimumab. V gene TRBV7-9 combines with J gene TRBJ1-4; 8 nucleotides agree with TRBD1. The CDR3 nucleotides are TGTGCCAGCACCCGGGACAGGTGGGATGAAAAACTGTTTTTT. Translating it yields CASTRDRWDEKLFF.